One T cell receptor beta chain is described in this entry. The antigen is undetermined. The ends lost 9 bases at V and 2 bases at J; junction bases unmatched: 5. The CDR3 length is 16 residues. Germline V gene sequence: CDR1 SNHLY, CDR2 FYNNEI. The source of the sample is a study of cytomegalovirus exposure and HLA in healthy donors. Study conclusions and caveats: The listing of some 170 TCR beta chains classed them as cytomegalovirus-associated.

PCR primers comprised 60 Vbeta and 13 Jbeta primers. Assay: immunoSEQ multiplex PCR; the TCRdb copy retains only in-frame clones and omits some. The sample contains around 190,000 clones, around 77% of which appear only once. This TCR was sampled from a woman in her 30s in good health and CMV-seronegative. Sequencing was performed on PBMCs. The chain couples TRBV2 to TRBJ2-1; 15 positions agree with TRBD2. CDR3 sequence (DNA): TGTGCCAGGGGACTAGCGGGGGGATTTCCCTACAATGAGCAGTTCTTC. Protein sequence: CARGLAGGFPYNEQFF.